The TCR beta chain described here comes from a study of graft-versus-host responses after intestinal transplantation. Whole-study context: The whole recipient group had anti-thymocyte globulin induction followed by tacrolimus and steroids for three to four years. Study conclusions and caveats: Allografts of one patient group, those with graft-donor T cell macrochimerism, had high graft-versus-host to host-versus-graft clonal ratios. HvG clone declines early post-transplant were associated with peak circulating GvH levels. The marrow of recipients harbored GvH clones, and ileum or blood showed some of them first.

J was trimmed by 10 bases and V by 3 bases; bases with no gene match: 8. In germline, CDR1 is LNHDA, CDR2 SQIVND (reference sequence). The CDR3 covers 14 residues. In regard to this clone: What it recognizes is unknown.

Clones were read by immunoSEQ multiplex PCR, and TCRdb kept only the in-frame ones, dropping some. The sample has more than 95,000 clones, about 90% seen once. The sample here was unstimulated CD4+ T cells sorted from spleen or lymph node cells, taken before intestinal transplant. The clonotype originates from a human donor who received an intestinal transplant. The chain links TRBV19 to TRBJ2-1; TRBD2 aligns across 8 bases. The CDR3 sequence is CASSIGLAMHEQFF. The CDR3 DNA reads TGTGCCAGTAGTATTGGACTAGCTATGCACGAGCAGTTCTTC.